Below, 19 T cell receptor beta chains from the same sample are listed, as sequenced in a study of neoadjuvant anti-PD-1 for oral cavity cancer. The time point here: after neoadjuvant nivolumab, at surgical resection. Repertoires were generated with immunoSEQ multiplex PCR, while TCRdb's copy carries only in-frame clones and drops some. The data hold roughly 24,000 clones, with 25% to 30% observed a single time. Sequences were derived from tumor tissue, sampled after nivolumab (anti-PD-1) treatment. These receptor sequences come from a person between 40 and 80 years old with oral cavity squamous cell carcinoma.

This clone was seen more than once but under ten times. The V gene is TRBV5-1, the J gene TRBJ2-7; 11 bases are shared with TRBD1. The CDR3 contains 13 residues. Losses at the gene ends were 5 bases for V and 7 bases for J; bases not matched to a gene: 5. Germline CDR1 reads SGHRS; CDR2 reads YFSETQ. The CDR3: CASRDRGRREQYF. As DNA, the CDR3 is TGCGCCAGCAGGGACAGGGGGCGACGTGAGCAGTACTTC.

This clone turned up a few times. This chain links TRBV18 with TRBJ1-2; TRBD1 matches 7 bases. The CDR3 covers 12 residues. In germline, CDR1 is KGHSH, CDR2 LQKENI. V shed 3 bases, J shed 8 bases, and the junction held 3 bases outside the gene matches. The CDR3 DNA is TGTGCCAGCTCACCGTTACAGGGGGGCTACACCTTC. It codes for CASSPLQGGYTF.

This clone was recorded a few times. This rearrangement joins TRBV30 to TRBJ1-2; no clear D. CDR1 and CDR2 (germline): GTSNPN, SVGIG (reference sequence). V was pared by 0 bases and J by 2 bases, with 7 bases between. The CDR3 spans 13 residues. In DNA form, the CDR3 reads TGTGCCTGGAGTGTACTCGCAAACTATGGCTACACCTTC. This translates into CAWSVLANYGYTF.

The genes are TRBV6-1 and TRBJ1-3; D call uncertain. The germline V gene has CDR1 MNHNS and CDR2 SASEGT. CDR3 length: 16 residues. Deletions cut 3 bases from V and 0 bases from J, with 12 bases between. The CDR3 protein is CASSDQGRYSGNTIYF. CDR3 bases: TGTGCCAGCAGTGACCAAGGACGGTACTCTGGAAACACCATATATTTT.

This rearrangement joins TRBV6-4 to TRBJ2-2; tentatively, D is TRBD1 (5 bases). The germline V and J ends were trimmed by 2 bases and 3 bases, with 7 bases remaining between them. Germline V lookup: CDR1 MRHNA, CDR2 SNTAGT. The CDR3 has 14 amino acids. CDR3 sequence: CASSDRGYTGELFF. The CDR3 DNA follows: TGTGCCAGCAGTGACAGGGGTTACACCGGGGAGCTGTTTTTT.

The sample holds one count of this clone. This chain links TRBV11-2 with TRBJ2-7; TRBD2 is a possible D gene (6 bases). V dropped 6 bases and J dropped 2 bases, with 14 bases sitting between them. Germline V gives CDR1 SGHAT, CDR2 FQNNGV. The CDR3 is 14 residues long. CDR3 in DNA: TGTGCCAGCAGGGGGACTCCGAGCCCCTACGAGCAGTACTTC. Its protein is CASRGTPSPYEQYF.

The rearrangement uses TRBV2 and TRBJ1-5; TRBD1 matches at 7 bases. The germline V gene has CDR1 SNHLY and CDR2 FYNNEI. CDR3 size: 14 residues. The trim removed 8 bases at V and 0 bases at J, leaving 4 bases unmatched. This CDR3 reads CASQGGYSNQPQHF. The CDR3 region has the DNA TGTGCCAGCCAGGGGGGATATAGCAATCAGCCCCAGCATTTT.

In its sample, this clone was seen a few times. The rearrangement uses TRBV5-1 and TRBJ1-4; 7 bases are a match to TRBD1. The CDR3 extends over 15 amino acids. Germline trimming cut 4 bases from V and 8 bases from J; bases unmatched to any gene: 11. Looked up from germline, CDR1 is SGHRS and CDR2 is YFSETQ. CDR3 loop: CASSDSGGVEEKLFF. For the CDR3, the DNA is TGCGCCAGCAGCGACTCAGGGGGAGTAGAAGAAAAACTGTTTTTT.

This chain connects TRBV5-4 to TRBJ1-6; D may be TRBD1 (5 bases). Germline-derived CDR1 and CDR2 are SGHNT and YYREEE (reference sequence). Trimming cost V 4 bases and J 9 bases, with 14 bases left between them. The CDR3 is made up of 14 amino acids. The CDR3 region has the DNA TGTGCCAGCAGCCCTATAGAGGGGAGTTCACCCCTCCACTTT. It translates to CASSPIEGSSPLHF.

This sequence joins TRBV11-3 and TRBJ2-3; no clear D. Trimming removed 5 bases at V and 0 bases at J, with 6 bases between. This CDR3 is 13 amino acids long. The germline gives CDR1 SGHNT, CDR2 YENEEA. The CDR3 protein is CASSVASTDTQYF. Here the CDR3 DNA reads TGTGCCAGCAGCGTAGCTAGCACAGATACGCAGTATTTT.

This clone was picked up a small number of times. The J gene is TRBJ2-2, the V gene TRBV4-2; TRBD1 might be the D (5 bases). V was pared by 3 bases and J by 9 bases, with 8 bases between. The V gene's germline CDR1 is LGHNA and CDR2 YNFKEQ. The CDR3 is 12 amino acids. In nucleotides, the CDR3 is TGTGCCAGCAGCCAGGGGCGCCGGGAGCTGTTTTTT. It encodes CASSQGRRELFF.

This clone was observed at least ten times. The chain links TRBV6-5 to TRBJ2-6; D might be TRBD1 (5 bases). Trimming shortened V by 5 bases and J by 3 bases, and 8 bases separated the two germline ends. This CDR3 is built from 14 residues. CDR1 MNHEY and CDR2 SVGAGI come from the germline V gene. CDR3 protein: CASSQTVGANVLTF. The CDR3 DNA is TGTGCCAGCAGTCAGACAGTTGGGGCCAACGTCCTGACTTTC.

This chain links TRBV9 with TRBJ2-7; no definite D call. V shed 1 base and J shed 7 bases, with 6 bases lying between them. CDR3 length: 11 amino acids. CDR1 is SGDLS and CDR2 is YYNGEE in the germline V gene. CDR3 sequence reads: CASSVMWEQYF. CDR3 nucleotides: TGTGCCAGCAGCGTAATGTGGGAGCAGTACTTC.

This chain connects TRBV4-1 to TRBJ1-2; D is perhaps TRBD1 (5 bases). The CDR3 sequence is 17 residues long. The V gene lost 4 bases and the J gene lost 0 bases, with 18 bases spanning the gap. Germline CDR1 and CDR2: MGHRA and YSYEKL. CDR3 nucleotide sequence: TGCGCCAGCAGCCTCTCCTTGGGGACTCAAGCTAACTATGGCTACACCTTC. This translates into CASSLSLGTQANYGYTF.

This clone was observed a few times. The chain has TRBV10-3 and TRBJ2-5; D is unclear. The CDR3 totals 13 residues. V lost 4 bases to trimming and J lost 7 bases, with 13 bases between them. Looked up from germline, CDR1 is ENHRY and CDR2 is SYGVKD. The DNA of the CDR3 is TGTGCCATCAGTGGATCCCCGACGGGGACCCAGTACTTC. Translation: CAISGSPTGTQYF.

CDR3 region: CASSRGGLAVNEQFF. The CDR3 bases are TGTGCCAGCAGCCGGGGGGGACTAGCGGTCAATGAGCAGTTCTTC. The genes are TRBV27 and TRBJ2-1; 11 bases fit TRBD2. Per the germline V gene, CDR1 is MNHEY and CDR2 is SMNVEV (reference sequence). After removal of 6 bases from V and 6 bases from J, the junction contained 7 bases not matched to a gene. This CDR3 comprises 15 residues.

This clone has a handful of counts. The V and J genes are TRBV27 and TRBJ1-5; 8 bases map to TRBD1. Germline values: CDR1 MNHEY, CDR2 SMNVEV (reference sequence). The length of the CDR3 is 14 residues. J lost 6 bases, V lost 6 bases, and 7 bases had no gene match. Here the CDR3 reads CASSRTGNSQPQHF. The CDR3 coding sequence is TGTGCCAGCAGCCGGACAGGGAACAGTCAGCCCCAGCATTTT.

This clone was detected a few times. The chain combines TRBV5-1 with TRBJ1-2; D gene unclear. There are 14 residues in the CDR3. Trimming took off 0 bases at V and 5 bases at J, with 11 bases between the two ends. The germline V gene has CDR1 SGHRS and CDR2 YFSETQ. CDR3 sequence reads: CASSLVLGYYGYTF. CDR3 nucleotide sequence: TGCGCCAGCAGCTTGGTTTTGGGTTATTATGGCTACACCTTC.

The genes are TRBV7-3 and TRBJ1-1; TRBD1 is a possible D gene (6 bases). Germline V lookup: CDR1 SGHTA, CDR2 FQGTGA. This CDR3 has 14 amino acids. V was trimmed by 0 bases and J by 3 bases, leaving 8 bases between them. CDR3 protein: CASSLTNRDTEAFF. CDR3 DNA sequence: TGTGCCAGCAGCTTAACGAACAGGGACACTGAAGCTTTCTTT. The variable domain in full, with the rest retrieved from reference TRBV7-3 and TRBJ1-1, is GAGVSQTPSNKVTEKGKYVELRCDPISGHTALYWYRQSLGQGPEFLIYFQGTGAADDSGLPNDRFFAVRPEGSVSTLKIQRTERGDSAVYLCASSLTNRDTEAFFGQGTRLTVV.